The next 4 T cell receptor beta chains were all read from a single sample in a study of CD8 T cells in ankylosing spondylitis. One entry per CDR3 protein, called by TCRdb with MiXCR from the 5' RACE reads. This sample yields about 280,000 distinct CDR3 sequences, of which around 19% are seen a single time; 7.8% belongs to the top ten. The sequencing input was blood, either unsorted or a sorted T cell fraction (not recorded which). Receptor source: a male donor with ankylosing spondylitis or in good health (not recorded which).

Ten or more counts support this clonotype. The chain has TRBV6-1 and TRBJ1-1, with 9 bases identical to TRBD1. Germline-derived CDR1 and CDR2 are MNHNS and SASEGT. Trimming cost V 6 bases and J 4 bases; bases outside gene matches: 3. There are 13 residues in the CDR3. Here the CDR3 DNA reads TGTGCCAGCAGCCTGACAGGGGGCACTGAAGCTTTCTTT. Protein sequence: CASSLTGGTEAFF.

This clonotype has ten or more counts. V and J are TRBV24-1 and TRBJ2-5, with 9 bases that match TRBD2. Germline V gives CDR1 KGHDR, CDR2 SFDVKD. The CDR3 consists of 17 residues. With V trimmed by 4 bases and J by 2 bases, 10 bases remained unmatched. The CDR3: CATSDRIAGERQETQYF. CDR3 bases: TGTGCCACCAGTGACCGCATAGCGGGAGAGCGACAAGAGACCCAGTACTTC.

This clonotype turned up a few times. The chain combines TRBV20-1 with TRBJ2-3; TRBD2 matches 14 bases. Germline V gene data show CDR1 as DFQATT and CDR2 as SNEGSKA (reference sequence). The CDR3 contains 15 residues. V trimming: 5 bases; J trimming: 4 bases; junction bases outside the gene matches: 5. The CDR3 bases are TGCAGTGCTCTCACGACTAGCGGGGGGGCAGATACGCAGTATTTT. Translation: CSALTTSGGADTQYF.

There are many counts of this clonotype. The junction departs from germline at one end; a sequencing error may be responsible. The V call is TRBV5-1, the J call TRBJ2-2; the match to TRBD1 covers 7 bases. The CDR3 runs 14 residues. CDR1 and CDR2 from the germline V gene are SGHRS and YFSETQ. CDR3 nucleotides: TGTGCCAGCAGCAGACAGGGCAACACCGGGGAGCTGTTTTTT. Translated, it gives CASSRQGNTGELFF.